This TCR beta chain emerged from a study of T cells expressing NK-cell markers. The germline gives CDR1 KGHSH, CDR2 LQKENI. There are 15 residues in the CDR3. Using the 5' RACE reads, TCRdb records one entry per CDR3 protein without DNA. Its table records under 500,000 distinct CDR3 sequences. This TCR came from a woman aged 18 to 75 in good health. Source material: blood T cells: a sorted CD56 or NKG2C T cell subset, CD4+ or CD8+ T cells, or bulk PBMC T cells (not recorded which). V and J are TRBV18 and TRBJ2-1; TCRdb designates TRBD1, a call that cannot be tested without DNA. CDR3 loop: CASSRGQGQYNEQFF.